The 31 T cell receptor beta chains given below trace back to one sample, sequenced in a study of identical twins. TCRdb used MiXCR to reprocess the 5' RACE reads, holding one entry per CDR3 protein. The table records hundreds of thousands of distinct CDR3 sequences, 6% to 8.5% of them present only once. These data were also filed under a second study, of yellow fever vaccine responses in identical twins.

The sequenced material came from CD8+ T cells sorted from blood. These receptors came from a woman between 18 and 30 years old in good health.

The J gene is TRBJ2-7, the V gene TRBV2; D call uncertain. CDR1 and CDR2 from the germline V gene are SNHLY and FYNNEI. The CDR3 is 10 amino acids. Between the trimmed V and J ends, which lost 10 bases and 2 bases, there was a span of 6 bases. The CDR3 protein is CATGTYEQYF. CDR3 nucleotide sequence: TGTGCCACCGGAACCTACGAGCAGTACTTC.

V usage is TRBV5-1 and J usage is TRBJ1-1; D unclear. V lost 0 bases to trimming and J lost 1 base, with 10 bases between them. Germline loops: CDR1 SGHRS, CDR2 YFSETQ. CDR3 length: 15 residues. CDR3 DNA: TGCGCCAGCAGCTTGGCTTCAGGACCGAACACTGAAGCTTTCTTT. Translated: CASSLASGPNTEAFF.

The rearrangement links TRBV2 to TRBJ2-1, with D tentatively TRBD2 (6 bases). The germline V gene encodes CDR1 SNHLY and CDR2 FYNNEI. The CDR3 is made up of 16 amino acids. V dropped 0 bases and J dropped 3 bases, with 12 bases sitting between them. The CDR3 is CASSEAEGWGYNEQFF. DNA for the CDR3: TGTGCCAGCAGTGAAGCGGAGGGTTGGGGCTACAATGAGCAGTTCTTC.

V and J are TRBV4-1 and TRBJ2-5; a weak D match, TRBD2 (5 bases). Germline lookup yields CDR1 MGHRA and CDR2 YSYEKL. This CDR3 is built from 12 residues. V was pared by 1 base and J by 7 bases, with 7 bases between. CDR3 sequence reads: CASSQGGGTQYF. CDR3 nucleotides: TGCGCCAGCAGCCAAGGTGGAGGGACCCAGTACTTC.

This clonotype was counted only a few times. This chain connects TRBV7-7 to TRBJ1-2; D might be TRBD1 (6 bases). Trimming shortened V by 4 bases and J by 4 bases, and 10 bases separated the two germline ends. Germline values: CDR1 SSHAT, CDR2 FNYEAQ (reference sequence). The CDR3 is 13 amino acids. The CDR3 coding sequence is TGTGCCAGCAGCTGTGGACAGTGCTATGGCTACACCTTC. Its translation: CASSCGQCYGYTF.

This clonotype was counted many times. The chain employs TRBV12-3 or TRBV12-4 and TRBJ2-3, with no clear D. The CDR3 totals 13 residues. V dropped 7 bases and J dropped 2 bases, with 10 bases sitting between them. In DNA form, the CDR3 reads TGTGCCAGCACGTATCGGTACACAGATACGCAGTATTTT. Translated: CASTYRYTDTQYF.

The genes are TRBV28 and TRBJ1-2; TRBD1 might be the D (5 bases). V was shortened by 5 bases and J by 4 bases, with 14 bases between the two germline ends. CDR3 length equals 14 residues. Germline V lookup: CDR1 MDHEN, CDR2 SYDVKM. The CDR3 region is CASSPLAGGYGYTF. CDR3 nucleotide sequence: TGTGCCAGCAGTCCGTTGGCCGGGGGCTATGGCTACACCTTC.

In its sample, this clonotype was seen many times. The chain is built from TRBV28 and TRBJ2-7, with 7 bases fitting TRBD1. The trim removed 5 bases at V and 3 bases at J, leaving 13 bases unmatched. The CDR3 spans 16 residues. Germline CDR1 and CDR2: MDHEN and SYDVKM. The CDR3 loop is CASSITLQGNNYEQYF. The CDR3, as DNA: TGTGCCAGCAGTATTACCTTACAGGGGAATAACTACGAGCAGTACTTC.

This clonotype has a handful of counts. This sequence joins TRBV10-1 and TRBJ2-2; 7 bases align to TRBD1. This CDR3 spans 15 amino acids. The germline CDR1 and CDR2 sequences are WNHNN and SYGVQD (reference sequence). After removal of 2 bases from V and 5 bases from J, the junction contained 5 bases not matched to a gene. CDR3 coding DNA: TGCGCCAGCAGTGAGAGGGGACAGCTTACCGGGGAGCTGTTTTTT. Its protein product is CASSERGQLTGELFF.

CDR3 sequence reads: CATSDRTDRALGYTF. Here the CDR3 DNA reads TGTGCCACCAGTGACCGAACAGACAGGGCTCTTGGCTACACCTTC. The chain joins TRBV24-1 to TRBJ1-2, with 7 bases aligning to TRBD1. The germline gives CDR1 KGHDR, CDR2 SFDVKD. The V and J ends lost 4 bases and 7 bases, in that order; junction bases with no gene match: 11. The CDR3 totals 15 residues.

The chain carries TRBV6-5 and TRBJ2-2; D is possibly TRBD1 (5 bases). The length of the CDR3 is 13 residues. V lost 2 bases and J lost 6, with 7 bases in between. CDR1 is MNHEY, CDR2 SVGAGI, per germline. CDR3 bases: TGTGCCAGCAGTTACGGGGCTTCCGGGGAGCTGTTTTTT. The encoded protein is CASSYGASGELFF.

This clonotype was recorded at least ten times. The CDR3 is CASSGGTEAFF. The CDR3 coding sequence is TGTGCCAGCTCGGGCGGCACTGAAGCTTTCTTT. This chain connects TRBV6-6 to TRBJ1-1; no reliable D call. This CDR3 has 11 amino acids. The V gene lost 8 bases and the J gene lost 4 bases, with 8 bases spanning the gap. Germline CDR1 MNHNY, CDR2 SVGAGI (reference sequence).

The V call is TRBV9, the J call TRBJ1-2; D possibly corresponds to TRBD1 (5 bases). Trimming stripped 3 bases from V and 2 bases from J, with 14 bases between. The CDR3 consists of 15 residues. CDR1 is SGDLS, CDR2 YYNGEE, per germline. The CDR3 sequence: CASSEGTGANYGYTF. The CDR3 coding sequence is TGTGCCAGCAGCGAAGGCACCGGGGCGAACTATGGCTACACCTTC.

Many counts were recorded for this clonotype. The chain carries TRBV6-5 and TRBJ1-2; tentatively, D is TRBD1 (5 bases). V lost 0 bases, J lost 0 bases, and 5 bases lay in between. Germline V gives CDR1 MNHEY, CDR2 SVGAGI. The CDR3 totals 14 residues. In DNA, the CDR3 is TGTGCCAGCAGTTACTCGACAGCTAACTATGGCTACACCTTC. Translated, it gives CASSYSTANYGYTF.

The rearrangement uses TRBV15 and TRBJ2-1; D may be TRBD1 or TRBD2 (5 bases each). Germline CDR1 LNHNV, CDR2 YYDKDF (reference sequence). V gave up 5 bases and J gave up 4 bases, with 21 bases separating them. This CDR3 spans 17 amino acids. The CDR3 nucleotides read TGTGCCACCAGCTCAAGATCGGGACCCCGGCGGTACAATGAGCAGTTCTTC. This gives the protein CATSSRSGPRRYNEQFF. Full variable domain (rest looked up from reference TRBV15 and TRBJ2-1): DAMVIQNPRYQVTQFGKPVTLSCSQTLNHNVMYWYQQKSSQAPKLLFHYYDKDFNNEADTPDNFQSRRPNTSFCFLDIRSPGLGDTAMYLCATSSRSGPRRYNEQFFGPGTRLTVL.

V is TRBV5-1 and J is TRBJ1-2; D gene uncertain. Between the trimmed V and J ends, which lost 0 bases and 1 base, there was a span of 10 bases. The CDR3 extends over 15 amino acids. The germline gives CDR1 SGHRS, CDR2 YFSETQ. The CDR3 sequence: CASSLASTDNYGYTF. The DNA of the CDR3 is TGCGCCAGCAGCTTGGCCAGTACAGATAACTATGGCTACACCTTC.

This clonotype was recorded many times. V and J are TRBV7-8 and TRBJ2-4, with TRBD1 identical over 7 bases. The CDR3 has 17 amino acids. Germline CDR1 reads SGHVS; CDR2 reads FQNEAQ. J lost 5 bases, V lost 5 bases, and 15 bases had no gene match. The CDR3 nucleotides are TGTGCCAGCAGCCCCCGCCCCCCGCGACAGGGAGAAAACATTCAGTACTTC. Translated, it gives CASSPRPPRQGENIQYF. Drawing the rest from reference TRBV7-8 and TRBJ2-4, the complete variable domain is GAGVSQSPRYKVAKRGQDVALRCDPISGHVSLFWYQQALGQGPEFLTYFQNEAQLDKSGLPSDRFFAERPEGSVSTLKIQRTQQEDSAVYLCASSPRPPRQGENIQYFGAGTRLSVL.

This clonotype was detected many times. This chain connects TRBV7-9 to TRBJ2-5; possibly TRBD2 for D (6 bases). The length of the CDR3 is 16 residues. V was clipped by 6 bases and J by 5 bases, with 22 bases between them. The germline V gene has CDR1 SEHNR and CDR2 FQNEAQ (reference sequence). This CDR3 is CASSSPVTGEEETQYF. DNA for the CDR3: TGTGCCAGCAGTTCCCCGGTAACGGGAGAGGAGGAGACCCAGTACTTC.

At least ten counts were recorded for this clonotype. The chain uses TRBV12-3 or TRBV12-4 and TRBJ2-1, with D maybe TRBD1 (6 bases). This CDR3 is 15 amino acids long. V gave up 6 bases and J gave up 3 bases, with 15 bases separating them. The CDR3 here is CASRGGPRDYNEQFF. The CDR3 DNA reads as TGTGCCAGCAGAGGGGGACCGAGGGACTACAATGAGCAGTTCTTC.

There are a few counts of this clonotype. This sequence joins TRBV20-1 and TRBJ2-6, with 10 bases that match TRBD1. Germline CDR1 DFQATT, CDR2 SNEGSKA (reference sequence). The ends lost 5 bases at V and 0 bases at J; junction bases unmatched: 10. CDR3 size: 18 residues. CDR3 DNA sequence: TGCAGTGCTCACCCTATCGGGACAGGGGACTCTGGGGCCAACGTCCTGACTTTC. Translating it yields CSAHPIGTGDSGANVLTF.

This clonotype appeared many times. The chain joins TRBV4-1 to TRBJ2-1; 8 nucleotides agree with TRBD2. The CDR3 runs 17 residues. Per the germline V gene, CDR1 is MGHRA and CDR2 is YSYEKL. V dropped 1 base and J dropped 0; count of bases not matched to a gene: 5. CDR3 residues: CASSQVSGASSYNEQFF. The CDR3 DNA reads TGCGCCAGCAGCCAAGTTAGCGGGGCTAGCTCCTACAATGAGCAGTTCTTC.

In its sample, this clonotype was seen a few times. This chain uses TRBV20-1 with TRBJ2-5; D call uncertain. CDR1 and CDR2 from the germline V gene are DFQATT and SNEGSKA (reference sequence). The CDR3 spans 17 residues. The germline V and J ends were trimmed by 4 bases and 2 bases, with 23 bases remaining between them. CDR3 loop: CSAIAENVMGLQETQYF. The CDR3, as DNA: TGCAGTGCTATCGCCGAAAACGTGATGGGCCTTCAAGAGACCCAGTACTTC.

The chain combines TRBV6-1 with TRBJ2-7; D remains ambiguous. From germline, CDR1 is MNHNS and CDR2 SASEGT. The length of the CDR3 is 13 residues. V lost 4 bases, J lost 1 base, and 8 bases lay in between. The CDR3 DNA reads as TGTGCCAGCAGTGGAGTCAGGTCCTACGAGCAGTACGTC. Protein: CASSGVRSYEQYV.

This clonotype has just a few counts. The gene calls are TRBV12-3 or TRBV12-4 and TRBJ1-2; D is undetermined. This CDR3 comprises 18 residues. Trimming pared 6 bases from V and 1 base from J, leaving 24 bases between. CDR3 loop: CASSPIALGRLDNYGYTF. The CDR3 nucleotides read TGTGCCAGCAGCCCCATTGCCCTCGGGAGGCTCGATAACTATGGCTACACCTTC.

The chain combines TRBV9 with TRBJ2-4; 10 nucleotides match TRBD1. This CDR3 contains 15 residues. Looked up from germline, CDR1 is SGDLS and CDR2 is YYNGEE. V shed 4 bases, J shed 3 bases, and the junction held 4 bases outside the gene matches. The CDR3 bases are TGTGCCAGCAGCTCCGGGACAGGGGTCAAAAACATTCAGTACTTC. This encodes CASSSGTGVKNIQYF.

This chain uses TRBV13 with TRBJ2-5, with 7 bases lining up with TRBD2. V gave up 6 bases and J gave up 5 bases; unmatched junction bases: 6. CDR3 length equals 13 residues. CDR1 is PRHDT and CDR2 is FYEKMQ in the germline V gene (reference sequence). CDR3 amino acids: CASRSTGGETQYF. The CDR3 DNA reads TGTGCCAGCAGATCGACGGGGGGTGAGACCCAGTACTTC.

Regarding this clonotype: This could be a read error, since a much larger clone is one nucleotide away. This sequence joins TRBV6-4 and TRBJ2-3, with 12 nucleotides matching TRBD2. The germline V gene has CDR1 MRHNA and CDR2 SNTAGT. The V segment lost 3 bases and the J segment 3 bases; nucleotides outside the gene matches: 1. The CDR3 totals 15 residues. The CDR3 nucleotides are TGTGCCAGCAGTGATACTAGCGGGAGGACAGATACGCAGTATTTT. It is translated as CASSDTSGRTDTQYF.

The chain couples TRBV24-1 to TRBJ1-1; 10 bases line up with TRBD1. Losses at the gene ends were 5 bases for V and 5 bases for J; bases not matched to a gene: 10. This CDR3 spans 16 amino acids. Germline loops: CDR1 KGHDR, CDR2 SFDVKD. The CDR3 bases are TGTGCCACCAGTGGGACAGGGGGAGATGGAAGGACTGAAGCTTTCTTT. Translating gives CATSGTGGDGRTEAFF.

J is TRBJ1-1 and V is TRBV6-2 or TRBV6-3, with a tentative D call TRBD1 (6 bases). Germline assignment: CDR1 MNHEY and CDR2 SVGEGT. The CDR3 has 13 amino acids. Trimming took off 2 bases at V and 7 bases at J, with 11 bases between the two ends. The CDR3 loop reads CASSYGQYLEAFF. The CDR3, as DNA: TGTGCCAGCAGTTACGGACAGTACCTTGAAGCTTTCTTT.

This clonotype has only a few counts. The CDR3 sequence is CASSQGSGRYEQYF. CDR3 sequence (DNA): TGTGCCAGCAGCCAAGGTAGCGGGAGGTACGAGCAGTACTTC. This chain connects TRBV3-1 to TRBJ2-7, with TRBD2 matching 10 bases. V trimming: 1 base; J trimming: 4 bases; junction bases outside the gene matches: 1. This CDR3 comprises 14 residues. Looked up from germline, CDR1 is LGHDT and CDR2 is YNNKEL (reference sequence).

V gene TRBV5-1 combines with J gene TRBJ2-7; D ambiguous. Looked up from germline, CDR1 is SGHRS and CDR2 is YFSETQ. The V end was cut by 0 bases, the J end by 3 bases, with 19 bases between. This CDR3 spans 17 amino acids. CDR3 nucleotides: TGCGCCAGCAGCTTGGCCTGGGTTGTCGGGCGATTCTACGAGCAGTACTTC. Protein sequence: CASSLAWVVGRFYEQYF.